This T cell receptor beta chain was observed in a study of CD8+ T cells in alopecia areata. The overall study: The duration of tofacitinib was 6 to 18 months, with 6 months off drug afterward. The authors scored treated patients' severity by affected scalp percentage.

The authors extracted RNA and reverse transcribed it into cDNA as the sequencing template. The repertoire was sequenced with immunoSEQ multiplex PCR; TCRdb's copy has only in-frame clones and lacks some. The sample has roughly 1,900 clones, approximately 80% seen once. The treatment denotes: oral pan-JAK inhibitor, 5-10 mg twice daily. Alopecia areata patients provided lesional scalp punch biopsies and peripheral blood, both collected for the study. Broader study findings: Compared with normal scalp, lesional scalp had higher clonality and more expanded CD8+ clones. Clonality in the scalp and expanded CD8+ clones ranked among the top 100 were significantly decreased by tofacitinib.

Points on this clone: No antigen is known for it.

The CDR3 length is 15 residues. The V segment lost 2 bases and the J segment 5 bases; nucleotides outside the gene matches: 9. The germline gives CDR1 MNHEY, CDR2 SVGAGI. Sequenced here: skin, sampled around week 42, from a patient treated with tofacitinib. The rearrangement uses TRBV6-5 and TRBJ2-7; TRBD2 matches 7 bases. The receptor was derived from a human donor with alopecia areata. The CDR3 region is CASSYRSGERDEQYF. The CDR3 DNA follows: TGTGCCAGCAGTTACCGGAGCGGGGAGAGGGACGAGCAGTACTTC.